A single TCR beta chain is shown here with its context. Measured with immunoSEQ multiplex PCR; TCRdb has only the in-frame clones, and not every one. The sample has under 200,000 clones, roughly 94% seen once. This CDR3 region has 13 residues. After removal of 3 bases from V and 6 bases from J, the junction contained 2 bases not matched to a gene. Germline CDR1 and CDR2: SGHNT and YENEEA. This sample is drawn from a study of T cell responses to AZD1222 COVID-19 vaccine. The specimen comprised peripheral blood, sampled 28 days after the second AZD1222 dose. V usage is TRBV11-3 and J usage is TRBJ2-1, with TRBD1 matching 7 bases. The sequence was collected from an adult who received the AZD1222 COVID-19 vaccine. CDR3 sequence reads: CASSFSGGNEQFF. The CDR3 nucleotides read TGTGCCAGCAGCTTCTCAGGGGGCAATGAGCAGTTCTTC.